These T cell receptor beta chains were read from a single sample in a study of blood T cell repertoires in COVID-19. The data were produced by immunoSEQ multiplex PCR, yet TCRdb's version contains in-frame clones alone and is incomplete. The table includes about 220,000 clones, around 86% detected once. Source material: peripheral blood. These receptors all stem from a woman in her seventies with COVID-19, enrolled during active disease. CDR3s include the opening cysteine and the closing phenylalanine or tryptophan. D genes are given only for firm matches. Part of the rows lack a size; the others show once, few, many or a class for expanded clones.

v_gene: TRBV9; abundance: -; j_gene: TRBJ2-7; d_gene: -; CDR3nt: TGTGCCAGCAGCGTAGGGGGAACTAGCTCCGCCTACGAGCAGTACTTC; CDR3aa: CASSVGGTSSAYEQYF
v_gene: TRBV28; abundance: -; j_gene: TRBJ1-5; d_gene: -; CDR3nt: TGTGCCAGCACAATAAGGGGCAGGGGCAATCAGCCCCAGCATTTT; CDR3aa: CASTIRGRGNQPQHF
v_gene: TRBV18; abundance: -; j_gene: TRBJ1-2; d_gene: -; CDR3nt: TGTGCCAGCTCCGAGGGTAACTATGGCTACACCTTC; CDR3aa: CASSEGNYGYTF
v_gene: TRBV10-3; abundance: -; j_gene: TRBJ2-7; d_gene: -; CDR3nt: TGTGCCATCAGCGACCAAGGGAGAGACGAGCAGTACTTC; CDR3aa: CAISDQGRDEQYF
v_gene: TRBV5-1; abundance: -; j_gene: TRBJ2-7; d_gene: -; CDR3nt: TGCGCCAGCAGCGCGGATACAGGGAGCTCCTACGAGCAGTACTTC; CDR3aa: CASSADTGSSYEQYF
v_gene: TRBV19; abundance: -; j_gene: TRBJ1-1; d_gene: TRBD1; CDR3nt: TGTGCCTCCAGGCCGCCGGGACAGGGGGTAACTGAAGCTTTCTTT; CDR3aa: CASRPPGQGVTEAFF
v_gene: TRBV10-3; abundance: -; j_gene: TRBJ2-7; d_gene: TRBD2; CDR3nt: TGTGCCATCAGCTCGGGACTAACGAGCATGTACTTC; CDR3aa: CAISSGLTSMYF
v_gene: TRBV5-5; abundance: -; j_gene: TRBJ2-6; d_gene: -; CDR3nt: TGTGCCAGCAGCGGGCTTGCCGGGGCCAACGTCCTGACTTTC; CDR3aa: CASSGLAGANVLTF
v_gene: TRBV7-2; abundance: -; j_gene: TRBJ2-2; d_gene: -; CDR3nt: TGTGCCAGCAGCTTTGGGCCCGTGAAGAACACCGGGGAGCTGTTTTTT; CDR3aa: CASSFGPVKNTGELFF
v_gene: TRBV6-5; abundance: -; j_gene: TRBJ2-7; d_gene: TRBD1; CDR3nt: TGTGCCAGCACCCGGGACAGGGAGGGCGAGCAGTACTTC; CDR3aa: CASTRDREGEQYF
v_gene: TRBV9; abundance: once; j_gene: TRBJ1-4; d_gene: -; CDR3nt: TGTGCCAGCAGCGTAGCTCCAGGGGTTGATGAAAAACTGTTTTTT; CDR3aa: CASSVAPGVDEKLFF
v_gene: TRBV9; abundance: once; j_gene: TRBJ2-5; d_gene: TRBD1; CDR3nt: TGTGCCAGCAGCCCCTGGGACAGGACCCCTAACCAGTACTTC; CDR3aa: CASSPWDRTPNQYF
v_gene: TRBV7-8; abundance: -; j_gene: TRBJ2-3; d_gene: TRBD2; CDR3nt: TGTGCCAGCAGCTTATATCACGCGGGAGTCTCTACAGATACGCAGTATTTT; CDR3aa: CASSLYHAGVSTDTQYF
v_gene: TRBV24-1; abundance: -; j_gene: TRBJ2-3; d_gene: -; CDR3nt: TGTGCCACCAGTGATTATCGCGGCCTGAGCACAGATACGCAGTATTTT; CDR3aa: CATSDYRGLSTDTQYF
v_gene: TRBV9; abundance: few; j_gene: TRBJ2-1; d_gene: -; CDR3nt: TGTGCCAGCAGCCAACATGAAGAGCAGTTCTTC; CDR3aa: CASSQHEEQFF
v_gene: TRBV11-2; abundance: -; j_gene: TRBJ2-2; d_gene: TRBD2; CDR3nt: TGTGCCAGCCACCCTAGCGGGGCGAACACCGGGGAGCTGTTTTTT; CDR3aa: CASHPSGANTGELFF
v_gene: TRBV19; abundance: -; j_gene: TRBJ2-5; d_gene: TRBD1; CDR3nt: TGTGCCAGTAGTGGAAATCGACAGGGTGAAGGGACCCAGTACTTC; CDR3aa: CASSGNRQGEGTQYF
v_gene: TRBV28; abundance: -; j_gene: TRBJ1-4; d_gene: -; CDR3nt: TGTGCCAGCAGATCGGCAGGGGCTGGTGAAAAACTGTTTTTT; CDR3aa: CASRSAGAGEKLFF
v_gene: TRBV5-1; abundance: -; j_gene: TRBJ1-2; d_gene: -; CDR3nt: TGCGCCAGCAGCTCCCAGGGTGGCAACTATGGCTACACCTTC; CDR3aa: CASSSQGGNYGYTF